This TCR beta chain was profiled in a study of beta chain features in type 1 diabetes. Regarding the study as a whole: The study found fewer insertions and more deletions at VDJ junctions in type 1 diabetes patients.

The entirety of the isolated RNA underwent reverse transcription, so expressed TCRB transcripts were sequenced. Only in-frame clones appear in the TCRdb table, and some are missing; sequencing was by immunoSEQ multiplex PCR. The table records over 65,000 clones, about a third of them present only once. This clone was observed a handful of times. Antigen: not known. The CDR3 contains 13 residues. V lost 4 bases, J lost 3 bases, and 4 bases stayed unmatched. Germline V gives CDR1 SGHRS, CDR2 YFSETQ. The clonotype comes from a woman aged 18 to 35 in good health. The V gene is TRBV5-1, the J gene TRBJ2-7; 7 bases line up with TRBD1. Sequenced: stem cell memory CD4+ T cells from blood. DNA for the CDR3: TGCGCCAGCAGCCCCCGGGACAGCTACGAGCAGTACTTC. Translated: CASSPRDSYEQYF.